This record covers a single T cell receptor (beta chain). The data were produced by immunoSEQ multiplex PCR, yet TCRdb's version contains in-frame clones alone and is incomplete. This sample has 400,000 to 450,000 clones; approximately 90% occur once, and the top ten carry roughly 0.78%. Patients from Seattle were sampled longitudinally, starting during active infection. The record originates from a study of blood T cell repertoires in COVID-19. Turning to the study itself: Sites across the United States, Italy and Spain contributed samples from acute and convalescent COVID-19. Nucleic acid was either cDNA or gDNA, and it came from T cells, B-cell-depleted T cells, or PBMCs.

Trimming took off 2 bases at V and 2 bases at J, with 10 bases between the two ends. The CDR3 length is 16 residues. Germline V gives CDR1 LNHDA, CDR2 SQIVND (reference sequence). This receptor was identified in a man aged 18 to 30 with COVID-19, enrolled during active disease. The genes are TRBV19 and TRBJ2-6; perhaps TRBD1 as D (6 bases). What was sequenced was peripheral blood. CDR3: CASSILQGPGANVLTF. The DNA of the CDR3 is TGTGCCAGTAGTATACTACAGGGCCCTGGGGCCAACGTCCTGACTTTC.